These T cell receptor beta chains were read from a single sample in a study of early T cells in non-severe SARS-CoV-2 infection. One entry per CDR3 protein results from TCRdb running MiXCR on the 5' RACE reads. Here the sample spans tens of thousands of distinct CDR3 sequences, 13% to 15% being singletons. Material: whole blood. Receptors were obtained from an adult who was a healthcare worker with PCR-confirmed SARS-CoV-2 infection or an uninfected control (not recorded which). CDR3s leave out the opening cysteine and the closing phenylalanine or tryptophan. A D gene is named only where the DNA matches it firmly. Not every row has a clone size; where given, it reads once, few, many or a size class.

NA,many,TRBV20-1,TRBJ2-7,SAIRRVEQY
NA,NA,TRBV27,TRBJ1-2,ASSLKHKNYGYT
NA,few,TRBV6-5,TRBJ2-1,ASRRTTRNEQF
TRBD2,many,TRBV7-2,TRBJ2-7,ASSPPATLAGVSYEQY
NA,many,TRBV19,TRBJ2-3,ASRGPGDTQY
TRBD2,medium-sized,TRBV6-4,TRBJ2-3,ASSDSASGGTDTQY
NA,few,TRBV27,TRBJ2-2,ASSWLPPGVTGELF
NA,few,TRBV20-1,TRBJ2-6,SAAPGSGANVLT
NA,many,TRBV20-1,TRBJ1-2,TEDGVSYGYT
NA,few,TRBV7-9,TRBJ1-5,ASSTTPNQPQH
NA,once,TRBV12-3/TRBV12-4,TRBJ1-2,ASSLSAIGGNYGYT
TRBD1,few,TRBV20-1,TRBJ2-7,SARSGQTTYEQY
NA,few,TRBV7-2,TRBJ2-7,ASSAGSGGEYEQY
NA,few,TRBV10-2,TRBJ2-7,ASSGPSYEQY